Shown below are 32 T cell receptor beta chains from a single sample sequenced in a study of blood T cell repertoires in COVID-19. Here immunoSEQ multiplex PCR was the method, and the copy in TCRdb shows in-frame clones only, minus some. The repertoire holds fewer than 450,000 clones, about 88% seen once, with approximately 1.2% in the top ten. The sequenced sample consisted of PBMCs or T cells enriched from blood (not recorded which). The receptors were gathered from a woman between 18 and 30 years old who had recovered from COVID-19.

The chain uses TRBV4-1 and TRBJ1-1; no definite D call. CDR1 MGHRA and CDR2 YSYEKL come from the germline V gene. V lost 7 bases and J lost 1, with 10 bases in between. The CDR3 loop spans 13 amino acids. CDR3: CASNGLTNTEAFF. The DNA of the CDR3 is TGCGCCAGCAACGGGTTAACGAACACTGAAGCTTTCTTT.

This clone was observed a single time. The rearrangement uses TRBV7-6 and TRBJ2-7; no firm D call. The CDR3 sequence is 16 residues long. Germline V CDR1 and CDR2: SGHVS, FNYEAQ. V lost 2 bases and J lost 0, with 14 bases in between. CDR3: CASSLREVRSSYEQYF. DNA of the CDR3: TGTGCCAGCAGCTTACGTGAGGTGAGGAGCTCCTACGAGCAGTACTTC.

V and J are TRBV30 and TRBJ2-1; 12 bases align to TRBD2. CDR1 is GTSNPN, CDR2 SVGIG, per germline (reference sequence). V shed 5 bases and J 10 bases; nucleotides not matched to a gene: 9. This CDR3 has 14 residues. CDR3 sequence reads: CAWGIGLAGKEQFF. CDR3 in DNA: TGTGCCTGGGGAATTGGACTAGCGGGGAAAGAGCAGTTCTTC.

CDR3 in amino acids: CASSAGGGLAGETQYF. Here the CDR3 DNA reads TGTGCCAGCAGCGCGGGAGGGGGACTAGCAGGAGAGACCCAGTACTTC. J is TRBJ2-5 and V is TRBV9; 9 bases match TRBD2. The CDR3 sequence is 16 residues long. The trim removed 3 bases at V and 4 bases at J, leaving 10 bases unmatched. Germline V gene lookup returns CDR1 SGDLS and CDR2 YYNGEE.

The rearrangement joins TRBV2 to TRBJ1-5, with a tentative D call TRBD1 (5 bases). This CDR3 has 13 amino acids. V was clipped by 3 bases and J by 6 bases, with 9 bases between them. CDR1 is SNHLY and CDR2 is FYNNEI in the germline V gene. The CDR3 DNA reads TGTGCCAGCAGTGACACAGGATTTCAGCCCCAGCATTTT. Its protein is CASSDTGFQPQHF.

The V and J genes are TRBV30 and TRBJ1-5; D is undetermined. Germline V gene lookup returns CDR1 GTSNPN and CDR2 SVGIG (reference sequence). V lost 3 bases and J lost 4, with 10 bases in between. This CDR3 spans 13 amino acids. Here the CDR3 reads CAWRAAGNQPQHF. The CDR3 nucleotides read TGTGCCTGGAGGGCCGCGGGAAATCAGCCCCAGCATTTT.

The V gene is TRBV4-1, the J gene TRBJ1-2; 9 bases agree with TRBD1. CDR3 length: 15 residues. V lost 1 base and J lost 8; bases outside the gene matches: 8. Germline V gives CDR1 MGHRA, CDR2 YSYEKL. CDR3 in DNA: TGCGCCAGCAGCCAAGTGCAACAGGGGGCGTTAGGCTACACCTTC. Its protein product is CASSQVQQGALGYTF.

The chain carries TRBV2 and TRBJ1-1; 8 bases map to TRBD1. The germline V gene encodes CDR1 SNHLY and CDR2 FYNNEI. J gave up 4 bases and V 2 bases, and 9 bases lay outside the gene matches. This CDR3 spans 16 amino acids. The CDR3 sequence: CASSEQAGGAVTEAFF. In DNA, the CDR3 is TGTGCCAGCAGTGAACAGGCAGGGGGCGCGGTCACTGAAGCTTTCTTT.

The CDR3, as DNA: TGTGCTAGTGGTTTGGGACATAGTTACTACGAGCAGTACTTC. It is translated as CASGLGHSYYEQYF. The J gene is TRBJ2-7, the V gene TRBV12-5; D is undetermined. The CDR3 totals 14 residues. Germline values: CDR1 LGHNT, CDR2 FRNRAP. V lost 1 base to trimming and J lost 3 bases, with 10 bases between them.

The chain recombines TRBV30 with TRBJ1-5, with D possibly matching TRBD1 (5 bases). Germline CDR1 GTSNPN, CDR2 SVGIG (reference sequence). The CDR3 spans 16 residues. Trimming pared 4 bases from V and 1 base from J, leaving 17 bases between. The CDR3 nucleotides are TGTGCCTGGACCCAGGGTGTCCCATACAGCAATCAGCCCCAGCATTTT. Translating gives CAWTQGVPYSNQPQHF.

The chain has TRBV4-3 and TRBJ2-7; D perhaps matches TRBD2 (6 bases). V was clipped by 1 base and J by 2 bases, with 15 bases between them. CDR1 and CDR2 from the germline V gene are LGHNA and YSLEER. The CDR3 is 16 amino acids. The CDR3 region is CASSQGWRGVAYEQYF. The CDR3 DNA reads TGCGCCAGCAGCCAAGGATGGCGGGGAGTAGCCTACGAGCAGTACTTC.

This clone has a single count. Written as DNA, the CDR3 is TGCGCCAGCAGCTTGGCAGGGTCCCTATCCCAAGATACGCAGTATTTT. Its translation: CASSLAGSLSQDTQYF. The rearrangement joins TRBV5-1 to TRBJ2-3, with a possible D match to TRBD1 (5 bases). The CDR3 length is 16 residues. Per the germline V gene, CDR1 is SGHRS and CDR2 is YFSETQ. Trimming took 0 bases from V and 5 from J, leaving 16 bases between them.

This sequence joins TRBV2 and TRBJ2-7; D remains unclear. Germline V CDR1 and CDR2: SNHLY, FYNNEI. Trimming took 3 bases from V and 5 from J, leaving 8 bases between them. The CDR3 is made up of 12 amino acids. The CDR3 loop reads CASSDWQDEQYF. The DNA for the CDR3 is TGTGCCAGCAGTGATTGGCAGGACGAGCAGTACTTC.

J is TRBJ1-1 and V is TRBV24-1; 7 bases agree with TRBD1. Trimming cost V 3 bases and J 1 base; bases outside gene matches: 4. Germline CDR1 and CDR2: KGHDR and SFDVKD. This CDR3 region has 15 residues. CDR3 DNA sequence: TGTGCCACCAGTGATGAACAGGGGAAGAACACTGAAGCTTTCTTT. This sequence encodes CATSDEQGKNTEAFF.

The J gene is TRBJ1-1, the V gene TRBV6-5; D is undetermined. CDR1 and CDR2 from the germline V gene are MNHEY and SVGAGI. V lost 1 base and J lost 4, with 13 bases in between. This CDR3 spans 15 amino acids. The CDR3 loop is CASSYLGLGSTEAFF. CDR3 nucleotide sequence: TGTGCCAGCAGTTACTTGGGTCTAGGATCCACTGAAGCTTTCTTT.

CDR3 protein: CASSDVGIGGYTF. The CDR3 region has the DNA TGTGCCAGCAGTGACGTGGGCATTGGTGGCTACACCTTC. The V and J genes are TRBV6-2 or TRBV6-3 and TRBJ1-2; D is unresolved. From germline, CDR1 is MNHEY and CDR2 SVGEGT. CDR3 size: 13 residues. V was shortened by 5 bases and J by 7 bases, with 14 bases between the two germline ends.

This chain connects TRBV6-5 to TRBJ2-7, with 7 bases fitting TRBD1. Germline values: CDR1 MNHEY, CDR2 SVGAGI. This CDR3 comprises 15 residues. With V trimmed by 2 bases and J by 2 bases, 6 bases remained unmatched. This chain's CDR3 is CASSYTGDSPYEQYF. The CDR3 DNA is TGTGCCAGCAGTTACACCGGGGACAGCCCCTACGAGCAGTACTTC.

This chain joins TRBV19 and TRBJ1-2; TRBD1 might be the D (5 bases). V dropped 3 bases and J dropped 2 bases, with 10 bases sitting between them. The length of the CDR3 is 14 residues. The germline V gene encodes CDR1 LNHDA and CDR2 SQIVND (reference sequence). CDR3 in amino acids: CASSMVPGNYGYTF. For the CDR3, the DNA is TGTGCCAGTAGTATGGTCCCAGGGAACTATGGCTACACCTTC. Full variable domain (outside the CDR3, taken from reference TRBV19 and TRBJ1-2): DGGITQSPKYLFRKEGQNVTLSCEQNLNHDAMYWYRQDPGQGLRLIYYSQIVNDFQKGDIAEGYSVSREKKESFPLTVTSAQKNPTAFYLCASSMVPGNYGYTFGSGTRLTVV.

The chain links TRBV7-9 to TRBJ1-5; no firm D call. The CDR3 has 14 amino acids. Deletions cut 0 bases from V and 3 bases from J, with 6 bases between. Germline CDR1 SEHNR, CDR2 FQNEAQ (reference sequence). This CDR3 reads CASSLAGDNQPQHF. Here the CDR3 DNA reads TGTGCCAGCAGCTTAGCAGGAGACAATCAGCCCCAGCATTTT.

The chain is built from TRBV6-4 and TRBJ1-1, with D possibly TRBD1 on 5 matching bases. The V and J ends lost 4 bases and 4 bases respectively, with 10 bases between them. The CDR3 spans 13 residues. In germline, CDR1 is MRHNA, CDR2 SNTAGT. CDR3 protein: CASSGTGGTEAFF. CDR3 nucleotides: TGTGCCAGCAGTGGCACGGGGGGCACTGAAGCTTTCTTT.

This clone was seen more than once but under ten times. The chain recombines TRBV19 with TRBJ1-5; TRBD1 matches 7 bases. Germline CDR1 and CDR2: LNHDA and SQIVND (reference sequence). CDR3 size: 17 residues. V gave up 6 bases and J gave up 5 bases; unmatched junction bases: 16. CDR3 loop: CASSYNRLGGDHQPQHF. In nucleotides, the CDR3 is TGTGCCAGTAGCTATAACAGACTAGGGGGCGACCATCAGCCCCAGCATTTT.

CDR3 in DNA: TGTGCCAGCAGCTTGAAGGACACCTACGAGCAGTACTTC. Residues: CASSLKDTYEQYF. This chain uses TRBV7-3 with TRBJ2-7; D possibly corresponds to TRBD1 (5 bases). The CDR3 is 13 residues long. Trimming took off 3 bases at V and 2 bases at J, with 8 bases between the two ends. Per the germline V gene, CDR1 is SGHTA and CDR2 is FQGTGA.

The genes are TRBV3-1 (or the pseudogene TRBV3-2) and TRBJ1-4; D gene uncertain. CDR3 length equals 14 residues. Germline loops: CDR1 LGHDT, CDR2 YNNKEL (reference sequence). The V and J ends lost 7 bases and 8 bases respectively, with 17 bases between them. CDR3 nucleotides: TGTGCCAGCACCCGGTTAGGGAGTTACGAAAAACTGTTTTTT. Protein: CASTRLGSYEKLFF.

The chain is built from TRBV5-5 and TRBJ1-5; TRBD1 matches 7 bases. After removal of 2 bases from V and 3 bases from J, the junction contained 5 bases not matched to a gene. Germline CDR1 SGHKS, CDR2 YYEKEE (reference sequence). The CDR3 contains 15 residues. The CDR3 reads CASSFGQENNQPQHF. The CDR3 DNA reads TGTGCCAGCAGCTTCGGACAGGAGAACAATCAGCCCCAGCATTTT.

This clone was detected once. The chain links TRBV28 to TRBJ1-5; 9 bases agree with TRBD1. CDR3 size: 20 residues. In germline, CDR1 is MDHEN, CDR2 SYDVKM. The ends lost 6 bases at V and 5 bases at J; junction bases unmatched: 23. CDR3 protein: CASRRTGGAGLTPVDQPQHF. The CDR3 DNA is TGTGCCAGCAGGCGTACAGGGGGCGCGGGCTTAACACCCGTGGATCAGCCCCAGCATTTT.

The chain recombines TRBV7-8 with TRBJ1-6; D may be TRBD1 (6 bases). Germline loops: CDR1 SGHVS, CDR2 FQNEAQ. This CDR3 contains 15 residues. V was trimmed by 5 bases and J by 6 bases, leaving 14 bases between them. The CDR3 DNA reads as TGTGCCAGCAGCCCAGCTTGGGGGCTTAATTCACCCCTCCACTTT. This encodes CASSPAWGLNSPLHF.

This clone came up once. The rearrangement uses TRBV6-5 and TRBJ1-2; 7 bases align to TRBD1. The length of the CDR3 is 15 residues. J lost 1 base, V lost 6 bases, and 8 bases had no gene match. Germline CDR1 reads MNHEY; CDR2 reads SVGAGI. CDR3 DNA: TGTGCCAGCAGGGATAACAGGGGCCTTAACTATGGCTACACCTTC. Translated, it gives CASRDNRGLNYGYTF.

This chain uses TRBV5-1 with TRBJ1-2, with 9 bases identical to TRBD1. After removal of 0 bases from V and 7 bases from J, the junction contained 16 bases not matched to a gene. This CDR3 region has 18 residues. The germline V gene has CDR1 SGHRS and CDR2 YFSETQ. The CDR3 sequence is CASSLESEDRGLLGGYTF. CDR3 DNA sequence: TGCGCCAGCAGCTTGGAGTCCGAGGACAGGGGCCTGCTTGGTGGCTACACCTTC.

This chain links TRBV5-5 with TRBJ1-5; D possibly corresponds to TRBD1 (5 bases). The CDR3 is made up of 18 amino acids. V dropped 3 bases and J dropped 1 base, with 20 bases sitting between them. Germline-derived CDR1 and CDR2 are SGHKS and YYEKEE (reference sequence). The CDR3 nucleotides read TGTGCCAGCAGCTGGGGGGTGGGTCAGGGTATAAGCAATCAGCCCCAGCATTTT. Its protein is CASSWGVGQGISNQPQHF.

This chain joins TRBV6-4 and TRBJ2-7; D might be TRBD1 (7 bases). Trimming pared 4 bases from V and 6 bases from J, leaving 16 bases between. Germline-derived CDR1 and CDR2 are MRHNA and SNTAGT. The CDR3 has 14 residues. CDR3 protein: CASSASGGGPEQYF. The DNA of the CDR3 is TGTGCCAGCAGTGCGTCAGGGGGAGGTCCCGAGCAGTACTTC.

In this sample, this clone turned up once. V gene TRBV9 combines with J gene TRBJ2-1; 7 bases fit TRBD1. V lost 5 bases to trimming and J lost 12 bases; unmatched junction nucleotides: 11. CDR1 SGDLS and CDR2 YYNGEE come from the germline V gene. The CDR3 runs to 13 residues. CDR3 nucleotides: TGTGCCAGCAGGGGAGAAGGGGGCGCTAGGCAGTTCTTC. Its translation is CASRGEGGARQFF.

This clone was seen only once. One junction end does not reproduce the germline sequence, and a read error may be involved. The V and J genes are TRBV5-1 and TRBJ1-6; 7 bases fit TRBD1. There are 16 residues in the CDR3. Germline values: CDR1 SGHRS, CDR2 YFSETQ. Written as DNA, the CDR3 is TGCGCTAGCAGCTTGGAACCACAGGGGCAGGGTTCACCCCTCCACTTT. Amino acids: CASSLEPQGQGSPLHF.